These 29 T cell receptor beta chains were all obtained from the same sample, sequenced in a study of CD8+ T cells in alopecia areata. Treatment indicated: oral pan-JAK inhibitor, 5-10 mg twice daily. cDNA serving as the sequencing template came from extracted, reverse transcribed RNA. This table comes from immunoSEQ multiplex PCR, and its TCRdb copy is limited to in-frame clones, with some not included. The sample yields about 190,000 clones, more than 55% seen once. The sequencing used CD4+ T cells sorted from blood, collected at week 4, from a patient treated with tofacitinib. These receptor sequences come from a human donor with alopecia areata.

This clone was observed a handful of times. This same CDR3 is encoded by further DNA sequences in the sample. DNA for the CDR3: TGCAGCGTTGAAGAAGCTCGGGAGCAGTTCTTC. Protein sequence: CSVEEAREQFF. The rearrangement links TRBV29-1 to TRBJ2-1; no clear D. The CDR3 spans 11 residues. Per the germline V gene, CDR1 is SQVTM and CDR2 is ANQGSEA. V was clipped by 0 bases and J by 10 bases, with 7 bases between them.

This chain joins TRBV25-1 and TRBJ2-5, with D possibly called TRBD1 or TRBD2 (6 bases each). Germline V CDR1 and CDR2: MGHDK, SYGVNS. The V gene lost 2 bases and the J gene lost 13 bases, with 14 bases spanning the gap. The CDR3 totals 12 residues. The CDR3: CASSEMSRGVYF. In DNA form, the CDR3 reads TGTGCCAGCAGTGAAATGAGTAGGGGGGTGTACTTC.

This rearrangement joins TRBV7-2 to TRBJ1-5; 7 bases are a match to TRBD1. CDR1 SGHTA and CDR2 FQGNSA come from the germline V gene. This CDR3 region has 14 residues. J gave up 1 base and V 4 bases, and 1 base lay outside the gene matches. The chain's CDR3 is CASSWDSSNQPQHF. In DNA form, the CDR3 reads TGTGCCAGCAGCTGGGACAGCAGCAATCAGCCCCAGCATTTT.

V is TRBV29-1 and J is TRBJ2-7; no definite D call. CDR3 length: 12 amino acids. The ends were cut back, 5 bases at V and 2 bases at J, with 10 bases in the middle. Germline-derived CDR1 and CDR2 are SQVTM and ANQGSEA. CDR3 sequence (DNA): TGCAGCGTTCACGACCGCCCCTACGAGCAGTACTTC. It specifies CSVHDRPYEQYF.

As concerns this clone: This sample includes further DNA sequences coding for the same CDR3. The chain employs TRBV30 and TRBJ1-5, with D tentatively TRBD1 (5 bases). Germline CDR1 reads GTSNPN; CDR2 reads SVGIG (reference sequence). The V gene lost 0 bases and the J gene lost 1 base, with 7 bases spanning the gap. This CDR3 spans 14 amino acids. CDR3 region: CAWSVGGSNQPQHF. The CDR3 DNA sequence: TGTGCCTGGAGTGTTGGGGGGAGCAATCAGCCCCAGCATTTT.

This clone occurred once. The rearrangement links TRBV30 to TRBJ2-7, with D perhaps TRBD1 (5 bases). V lost 5 bases and J lost 3, with 11 bases in between. CDR3 length: 12 residues. CDR1 and CDR2 from the germline V gene are GTSNPN and SVGIG (reference sequence). CDR3 sequence: CAWGRQGYEQYF. The CDR3 DNA sequence: TGTGCCTGGGGACGCCAGGGCTACGAGCAGTACTTC.

A word on this clone: This CDR3 is also generated by other DNA sequences in the sample. The chain carries TRBV5-1 and TRBJ2-5; D not resolved. CDR1 is SGHRS and CDR2 is YFSETQ in the germline V gene. This CDR3 comprises 13 residues. Trimming removed 0 bases from V and 1 base from J, with 4 bases in between. The CDR3 loop reads CASSLGPQETQYF. The DNA for the CDR3 is TGCGCCAGCAGCTTGGGCCCCCAAGAGACCCAGTACTTC. The full variable domain, completed using reference TRBV5-1 and TRBJ2-5, is KAGVTQTPRYLIKTRGQQVTLSCSPISGHRSVSWYQQTPGQGLQFLFEYFSETQRNKGNFPGRFSGRQFSNSRSEMNVSTLELGDSALYLCASSLGPQETQYFGPGTRLLVL.

The chain is built from TRBV27 and TRBJ2-7; 8 bases line up with TRBD1. V shed 0 bases and J 2 bases; nucleotides not matched to a gene: 3. Germline V gene lookup returns CDR1 MNHEY and CDR2 SMNVEV (reference sequence). The CDR3 spans 15 residues. This CDR3 reads CASSLSGTGPYEQYF. CDR3 in DNA: TGTGCCAGCAGTTTATCGGGGACAGGCCCCTACGAGCAGTACTTC.

This clone was picked up a small number of times. The V call is TRBV4-1, the J call TRBJ2-3, with 7 positions matching TRBD2. CDR3 size: 12 residues. J gave up 9 bases and V 5 bases, and 5 bases lay outside the gene matches. Germline-derived CDR1 and CDR2 are MGHRA and YSYEKL. This chain's CDR3 is CASSYSGSTQYF. In DNA form, the CDR3 reads TGCGCCAGCAGCTATAGCGGGTCCACGCAGTATTTT.

The chain is built from TRBV2 and TRBJ2-7; 10 positions match TRBD2. Germline V CDR1 and CDR2: SNHLY, FYNNEI. The CDR3 runs 15 residues. The J segment lost 0 bases and the V segment lost 6 bases, leaving 5 bases of the junction unmatched. The CDR3 nucleotides are TGTGCCAGCAGGCCCACTAGCGGGATCTCCTACGAGCAGTACTTC. Encoded protein: CASRPTSGISYEQYF. The variable domain in full, completed from reference TRBV2 and TRBJ2-7, reads EPEVTQTPSHQVTQMGQEVILRCVPISNHLYFYWYRQILGQKVEFLVSFYNNEISEKSEIFDDQFSVERPDGSNFTLKIRSTKLEDSAMYFCASRPTSGISYEQYFGPGTRLTVT.

This clone has more than one count but fewer than ten. The V and J genes are TRBV7-2 and TRBJ2-5; D uncertain. The ends were cut back, 4 bases at V and 1 base at J, with 7 bases in the middle. This CDR3 has 13 amino acids. Germline V gene data show CDR1 as SGHTA and CDR2 as FQGNSA. CDR3 in amino acids: CASSSSPQETQYF. The CDR3 bases are TGTGCCAGCAGCTCCTCACCCCAAGAGACCCAGTACTTC. Supplemented by reference TRBV7-2 and TRBJ2-5, the full variable domain reads GAGVSQSPSNKVTEKGKDVELRCDPISGHTALYWYRQSLGQGLEFLIYFQGNSAPDKSGLPSDRFSAERTGGSVSTLTIQRTQQEDSAVYLCASSSSPQETQYFGPGTRLLVL.

CDR3 DNA: TGTGCCAGCAGTTTCCTTCGGGACAACACAGATACGCAGTATTTT. Its translation is CASSFLRDNTDTQYF. The rearrangement uses TRBV28 and TRBJ2-3; tentative D call: TRBD1 (6 bases). V lost 3 bases and J 2 bases, leaving 12 bases between the germline ends. This CDR3 has 15 residues. The germline gives CDR1 MDHEN, CDR2 SYDVKM.

J is TRBJ2-5 and V is TRBV30; maybe TRBD2 (6 bases). The length of the CDR3 is 12 residues. With 3 bases removed from V and 4 bases from J, the gap between germline ends came to 9 bases. CDR1 and CDR2 (germline): GTSNPN, SVGIG (reference sequence). Here the CDR3 reads CAWSPGGETQYF. The CDR3 nucleotides are TGTGCCTGGAGCCCCGGGGGAGAGACCCAGTACTTC. The full variable domain, with the rest looked up from reference TRBV30 and TRBJ2-5, is SQTIHQWPATLVQPVGSPLSLECTVEGTSNPNLYWYRQAAGRGLQLLFYSVGIGQISSEVPQNLSASRPQDRQFILSSKKLLLSDSGFYLCAWSPGGETQYFGPGTRLLVL.

This clone has just a few counts. V is TRBV4-2 and J is TRBJ2-3; D is possibly TRBD1 (6 bases). The germline CDR1 and CDR2 sequences are LGHNA and YNFKEQ. CDR3 length: 16 amino acids. The V gene lost 1 base and the J gene lost 0 bases, with 11 bases spanning the gap. The CDR3 loop reads CASSQARTASTDTQYF. For the CDR3, the DNA is TGTGCCAGCAGCCAAGCTCGGACAGCCAGCACAGATACGCAGTATTTT.

As concerns this clone: The junction does not match germline at one end; this may be a read error. This sequence joins TRBV25-1 and TRBJ1-2; 8 bases agree with TRBD1. The CDR3 runs to 12 residues. CDR1 and CDR2 (germline): MGHDK, SYGVNS. The CDR3, as DNA: TGTGCCAGCAGAGGACAGGGACAGGTGTTCGTGTTC. Amino acid sequence: CASRGQGQVFVF.

The chain is built from TRBV30 and TRBJ2-5; D gene uncertain. CDR1 and CDR2 from the germline V gene are GTSNPN and SVGIG (reference sequence). This CDR3 has 15 amino acids. Trimming left V 3 bases short and J 2 bases short, with 16 bases between. CDR3 amino acids: CAWSAELGIQETQYF. CDR3 bases: TGTGCCTGGAGCGCGGAATTGGGGATACAAGAGACCCAGTACTTC.

This clone appeared a few times. The chain carries TRBV7-2 and TRBJ1-5, with D possibly being TRBD1 (6 bases). This CDR3 is built from 13 residues. V was cut by 5 bases and J by 5 bases, with 10 bases left in between. Germline CDR1 and CDR2: SGHTA and FQGNSA. The chain's CDR3 is CASSERGDQPQHF. The CDR3 region has the DNA TGTGCCAGCAGCGAGAGGGGGGATCAGCCCCAGCATTTT.

The chain joins TRBV7-9 to TRBJ2-7; no definite D call. Trimming stripped 5 bases from V and 3 bases from J, with 8 bases between. Germline V gene sequence: CDR1 SEHNR, CDR2 FQNEAQ (reference sequence). This CDR3 region has 12 residues. The CDR3 DNA follows: TGTGCCAGCAGCCGGGCGTACTACGAGCAGTACTTC. Protein sequence: CASSRAYYEQYF.

This clone was seen a single time. V is TRBV9 and J is TRBJ1-2; TRBD1 is a possible D gene (5 bases). Germline values: CDR1 SGDLS, CDR2 YYNGEE. V gave up 1 base and J gave up 5 bases, with 15 bases separating them. The CDR3 totals 15 residues. The CDR3 DNA sequence: TGTGCCAGCAGCGTACTAGGGGACGGAGCATATGGCTACACCTTC. Its translation: CASSVLGDGAYGYTF.

A note on this clone: A read error may produce the germline difference seen at one junction end. This chain uses TRBV14 with TRBJ2-7, with D unclear. The CDR3 is 13 amino acids. Germline-derived CDR1 and CDR2 are SGHDN and FVKESK. Here the CDR3 reads CASSQVGVLRFHF. CDR3 DNA: TGTGCCAGCAGCCAAGTGGGTGTTCTTCGGTTTCACTTC.

The V and J genes are TRBV25-1 and TRBJ1-2; D unclear. The CDR3 consists of 13 residues. Germline CDR1 is MGHDK and CDR2 is SYGVNS. V lost 4 bases, J lost 8 bases, and 14 bases lay in between. The DNA of the CDR3 is TGTGCCAGCAGTGCTGAGGGAGTTGGAGGCTACACCTTC. It is translated as CASSAEGVGGYTF.

CDR3 protein: CSVAGGSGLNTEAFF. CDR3 DNA sequence: TGCAGCGTTGCTGGGGGAAGCGGTCTGAACACTGAAGCTTTCTTT. The chain links TRBV29-1 to TRBJ1-1; weak D call: TRBD1 (5 bases). This CDR3 contains 15 residues. Trimming removed 4 bases from V and 0 bases from J, with 15 bases in between. Germline V gene sequence: CDR1 SQVTM, CDR2 ANQGSEA.

The rearrangement joins TRBV29-1 to TRBJ2-5, with TRBD1 matching over 9 bases. With 6 bases clipped from V and 6 bases from J, the junction kept 5 bases outside the gene matches. The CDR3 consists of 12 residues. CDR1 and CDR2 (germline): SQVTM, ANQGSEA. CDR3 DNA: TGCAGCGTGGACAGGGGCGGGAAGACCCAGTACTTC. Amino acids: CSVDRGGKTQYF.

This clone has just one count. The chain is built from TRBV6-5 and TRBJ1-2; 7 bases fit TRBD1. Trimming cost V 1 base and J 4 bases; bases outside gene matches: 3. From germline, CDR1 is MNHEY and CDR2 SVGAGI. There are 14 residues in the CDR3. CDR3 bases: TGTGCCAGCAGTTACTGGGGGGACAGCTATGGCTACACCTTC. It is translated as CASSYWGDSYGYTF.

The chain joins TRBV15 to TRBJ2-3, with 10 nucleotides matching TRBD1. Germline loops: CDR1 LNHNV, CDR2 YYDKDF (reference sequence). V lost 4 bases, J lost 7 bases, and 14 bases stayed unmatched. The length of the CDR3 is 17 residues. CDR3 coding DNA: TGTGCCACCAGCACATTTTGGACAGGGGGACACCGGAATACGCAGTATTTT. It translates to CATSTFWTGGHRNTQYF. Full variable domain (rest looked up from reference TRBV15 and TRBJ2-3): DAMVIQNPRYQVTQFGKPVTLSCSQTLNHNVMYWYQQKSSQAPKLLFHYYDKDFNNEADTPDNFQSRRPNTSFCFLDIRSPGLGDTAMYLCATSTFWTGGHRNTQYFGPGTRLTVL.

This chain connects TRBV29-1 to TRBJ2-7, with 9 bases matching TRBD1. Trimming took 6 bases from V and 5 from J; bases not matched to a gene: 5. Germline V gene sequence: CDR1 SQVTM, CDR2 ANQGSEA. The CDR3 runs 12 residues. This CDR3 is CSVWTGVNEQYF. The CDR3 DNA reads as TGCAGCGTCTGGACAGGGGTTAACGAGCAGTACTTC.

This clone was found once. This chain joins TRBV15 and TRBJ1-2; maybe TRBD1 (6 bases). The V and J ends lost 4 bases and 1 base respectively, with 13 bases between them. In germline, CDR1 is LNHNV, CDR2 YYDKDF (reference sequence). There are 15 residues in the CDR3. CDR3 nucleotides: TGTGCCACCAGCACCAAACAGGGAGTTAACTATGGCTACACCTTC. The encoded protein is CATSTKQGVNYGYTF.

This clone has just a few counts. This chain connects TRBV7-2 to TRBJ2-5; TRBD1 aligns across 9 bases. The CDR3 totals 15 residues. V lost 3 bases and J lost 5; bases outside the gene matches: 7. Germline-derived CDR1 and CDR2 are SGHTA and FQGNSA. The CDR3 nucleotides are TGTGCCAGCAGCTTTGCTGGGACAGGGCGGGAGACCCAGTACTTC. This translates into CASSFAGTGRETQYF.

The chain joins TRBV30 to TRBJ2-5; TRBD2 matches at 7 bases. Trimming removed 4 bases from V and 4 bases from J; junction bases left unmatched: 0. Germline V gene sequence: CDR1 GTSNPN, CDR2 SVGIG (reference sequence). The CDR3 extends over 11 amino acids. The CDR3 nucleotides are TGTGCCTGGACGGGGGGAGAGACCCAGTACTTC. This gives the protein CAWTGGETQYF.